This TCR beta chain emerged from a study of T cell responses to AZD1222 COVID-19 vaccine. Study findings and constraints: Most donors were white British, females outnumbered males, and clonal diversity was possibly underestimated. Two AZD1222 administrations were followed by greater Spike-specific TCR breadth and depth. Reports indicate that nearly half of spike-specific TCRs are directed at unmutated variant regions.

Measured with immunoSEQ multiplex PCR; TCRdb has only the in-frame clones, and not every one. The data show about 140,000 clones, more than 70% seen once. A note on this clone: Its antigen is unidentified. Relative to the germline gene, one junction end is altered; a read error may explain this.

This material consisted of peripheral blood, taken 28 days after the second AZD1222 dose. The clonotype was recovered from an adult who received the AZD1222 COVID-19 vaccine.

CDR3 sequence reads: CASATTGKTGELFF. CDR3 in DNA: TGCGCCAGCGCGACAACAGGGAAGACCGGGGAGCTGTTTTTT. The V call is TRBV27, the J call TRBJ2-2; tentatively, D is TRBD1 (6 bases). The CDR3 is made up of 14 amino acids. Germline values: CDR1 MNHEY, CDR2 SMNVEV (reference sequence).